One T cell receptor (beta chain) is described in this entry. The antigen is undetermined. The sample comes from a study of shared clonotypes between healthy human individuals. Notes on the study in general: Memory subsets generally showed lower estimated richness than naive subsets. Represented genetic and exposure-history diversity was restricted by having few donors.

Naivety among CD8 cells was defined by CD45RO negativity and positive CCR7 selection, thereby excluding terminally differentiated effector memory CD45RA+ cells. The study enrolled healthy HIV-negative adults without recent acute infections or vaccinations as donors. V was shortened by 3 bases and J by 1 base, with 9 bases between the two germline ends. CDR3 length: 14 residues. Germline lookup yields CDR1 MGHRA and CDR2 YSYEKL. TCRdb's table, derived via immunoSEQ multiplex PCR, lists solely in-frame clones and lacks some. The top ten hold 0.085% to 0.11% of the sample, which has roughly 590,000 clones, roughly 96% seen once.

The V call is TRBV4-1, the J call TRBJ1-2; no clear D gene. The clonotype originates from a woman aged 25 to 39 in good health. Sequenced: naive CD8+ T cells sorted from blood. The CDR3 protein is CASSQERYNYGYTF. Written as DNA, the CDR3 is TGCGCCAGCAGCCAGGAGCGCTATAACTATGGCTACACCTTC.